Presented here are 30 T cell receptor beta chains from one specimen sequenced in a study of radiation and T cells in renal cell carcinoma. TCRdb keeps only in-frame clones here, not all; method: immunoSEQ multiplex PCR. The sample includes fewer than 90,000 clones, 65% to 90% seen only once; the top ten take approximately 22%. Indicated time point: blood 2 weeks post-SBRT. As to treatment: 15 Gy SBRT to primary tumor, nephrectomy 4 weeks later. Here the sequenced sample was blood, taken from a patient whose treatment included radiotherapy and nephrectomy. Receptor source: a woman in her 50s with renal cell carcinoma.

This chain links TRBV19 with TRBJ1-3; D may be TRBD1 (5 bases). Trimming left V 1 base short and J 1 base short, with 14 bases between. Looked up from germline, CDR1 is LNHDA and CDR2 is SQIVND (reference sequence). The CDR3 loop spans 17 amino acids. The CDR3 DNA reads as TGTGCCAGTAGTATAGCCCAAGCGACAGTGTCTGGAAACACCATATATTTT. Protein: CASSIAQATVSGNTIYF.

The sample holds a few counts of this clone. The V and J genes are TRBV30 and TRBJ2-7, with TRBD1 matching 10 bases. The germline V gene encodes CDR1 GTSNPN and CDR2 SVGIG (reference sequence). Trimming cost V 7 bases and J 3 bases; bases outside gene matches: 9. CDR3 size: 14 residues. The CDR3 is CASYRTGGSYEQYF. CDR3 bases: TGTGCCTCGTACCGGACAGGGGGGAGCTACGAGCAGTACTTC.

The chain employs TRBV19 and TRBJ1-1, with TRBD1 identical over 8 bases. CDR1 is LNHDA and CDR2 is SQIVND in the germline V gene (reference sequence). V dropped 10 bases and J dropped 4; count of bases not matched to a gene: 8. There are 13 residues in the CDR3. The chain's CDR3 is CATQGAFGTEAFF. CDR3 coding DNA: TGTGCCACTCAGGGGGCGTTTGGCACTGAAGCTTTCTTT. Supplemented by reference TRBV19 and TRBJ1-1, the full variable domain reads DGGITQSPKYLFRKEGQNVTLSCEQNLNHDAMYWYRQDPGQGLRLIYYSQIVNDFQKGDIAEGYSVSREKKESFPLTVTSAQKNPTAFYLCATQGAFGTEAFFGQGTRLTVV.

The CDR3 reads CASSIGRTKGYTF. The CDR3 DNA is TGTGCCAGTAGTATCGGCAGGACGAAAGGCTACACCTTC. The rearrangement joins TRBV19 to TRBJ1-2, with D uncertain. CDR1 LNHDA and CDR2 SQIVND come from the germline V gene (reference sequence). The CDR3 is 13 residues long. Trimming cost V 3 bases and J 8 bases, with 13 bases left between them.

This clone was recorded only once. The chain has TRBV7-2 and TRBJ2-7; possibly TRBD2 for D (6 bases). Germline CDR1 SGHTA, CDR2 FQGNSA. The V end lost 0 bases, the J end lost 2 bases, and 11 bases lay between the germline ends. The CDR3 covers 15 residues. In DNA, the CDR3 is TGTGCCAGCAGCTTAGCGTTCGGGGGAACCTACGAGCAGTACTTC. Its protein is CASSLAFGGTYEQYF.

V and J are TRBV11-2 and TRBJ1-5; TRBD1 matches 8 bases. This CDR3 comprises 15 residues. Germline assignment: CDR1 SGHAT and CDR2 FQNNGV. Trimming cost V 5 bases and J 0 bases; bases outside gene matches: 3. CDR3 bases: TGTGCCAGCAGCCCGACAGGGGATAGCAATCAGCCCCAGCATTTT. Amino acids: CASSPTGDSNQPQHF.

CDR3 sequence: CASSREQGFEQYF. The CDR3 DNA is TGTGCCAGCAGCCGGGAACAGGGATTCGAGCAGTACTTC. The V call is TRBV7-6, the J call TRBJ2-7; TRBD1 is a possible D gene (6 bases). The CDR3 loop spans 13 amino acids. Looked up from germline, CDR1 is SGHVS and CDR2 is FNYEAQ. The germline V and J ends were trimmed by 5 bases and 6 bases, with 14 bases remaining between them.

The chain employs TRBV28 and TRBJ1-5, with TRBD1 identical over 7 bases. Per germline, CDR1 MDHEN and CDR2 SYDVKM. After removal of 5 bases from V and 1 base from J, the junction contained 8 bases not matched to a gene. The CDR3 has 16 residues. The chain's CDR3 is CASSASQGVSNQPQHF. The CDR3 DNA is TGTGCCAGCAGTGCATCCCAGGGGGTAAGCAATCAGCCCCAGCATTTT.

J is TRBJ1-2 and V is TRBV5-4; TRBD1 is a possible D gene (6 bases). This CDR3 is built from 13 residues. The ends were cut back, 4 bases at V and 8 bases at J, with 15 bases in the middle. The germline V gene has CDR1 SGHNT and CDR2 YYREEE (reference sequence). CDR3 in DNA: TGTGCCAGCAGCACCGCAGGGGCCCAAGGCTACACCTTC. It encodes CASSTAGAQGYTF.

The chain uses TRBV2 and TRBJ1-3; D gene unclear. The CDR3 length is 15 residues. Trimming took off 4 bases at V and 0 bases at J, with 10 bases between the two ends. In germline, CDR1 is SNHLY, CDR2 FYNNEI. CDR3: CASSVDASSGNTIYF. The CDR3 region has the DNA TGTGCCAGCAGTGTGGACGCGAGCTCTGGAAACACCATATATTTT.

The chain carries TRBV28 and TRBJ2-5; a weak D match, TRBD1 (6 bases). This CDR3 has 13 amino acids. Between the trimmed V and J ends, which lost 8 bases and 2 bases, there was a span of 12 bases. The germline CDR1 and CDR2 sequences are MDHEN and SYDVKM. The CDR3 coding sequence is TGTGCCAGCTCCCCCGGACAGCAAGAGACCCAGTACTTC. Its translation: CASSPGQQETQYF.

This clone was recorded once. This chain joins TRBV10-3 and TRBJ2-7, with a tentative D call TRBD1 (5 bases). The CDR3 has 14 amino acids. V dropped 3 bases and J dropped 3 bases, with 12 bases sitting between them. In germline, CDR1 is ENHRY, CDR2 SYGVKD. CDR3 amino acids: CAISDGRARYEQYF. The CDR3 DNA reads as TGTGCCATCAGTGACGGCAGGGCCCGCTACGAGCAGTACTTC.

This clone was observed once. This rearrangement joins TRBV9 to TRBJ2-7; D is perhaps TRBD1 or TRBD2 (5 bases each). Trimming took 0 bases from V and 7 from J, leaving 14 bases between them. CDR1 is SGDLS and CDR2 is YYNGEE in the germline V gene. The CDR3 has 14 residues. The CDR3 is CASSVDEGIIEQYF. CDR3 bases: TGTGCCAGCAGCGTAGACGAGGGGATCATTGAGCAGTACTTC.

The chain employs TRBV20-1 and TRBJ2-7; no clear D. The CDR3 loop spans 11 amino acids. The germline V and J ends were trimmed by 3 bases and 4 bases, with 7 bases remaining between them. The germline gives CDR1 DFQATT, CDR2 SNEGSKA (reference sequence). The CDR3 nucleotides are TGCAGTGCTAGCCCGGGTTACGAGCAGTACTTC. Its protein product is CSASPGYEQYF.

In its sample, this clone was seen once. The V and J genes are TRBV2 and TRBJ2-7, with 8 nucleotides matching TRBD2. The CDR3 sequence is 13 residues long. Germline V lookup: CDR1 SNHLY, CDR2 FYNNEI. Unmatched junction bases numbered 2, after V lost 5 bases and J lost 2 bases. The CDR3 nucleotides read TGTGCCAGCAGTTTACTAGCGGCCTACGAGCAGTACTTC. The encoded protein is CASSLLAAYEQYF.

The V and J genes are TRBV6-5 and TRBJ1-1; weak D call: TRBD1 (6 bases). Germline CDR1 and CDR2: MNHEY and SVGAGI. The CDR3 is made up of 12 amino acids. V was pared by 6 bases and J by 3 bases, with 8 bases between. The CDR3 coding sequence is TGTGCCAGCAGACAGGGTTACACTGAAGCTTTCTTT. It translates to CASRQGYTEAFF.

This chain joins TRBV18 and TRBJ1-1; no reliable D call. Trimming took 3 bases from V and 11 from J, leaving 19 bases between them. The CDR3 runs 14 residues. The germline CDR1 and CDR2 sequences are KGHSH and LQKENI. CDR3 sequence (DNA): TGTGCCAGCTCACCGAACCTTGACTCCCGCGGGGCTTTCTTT. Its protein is CASSPNLDSRGAFF.

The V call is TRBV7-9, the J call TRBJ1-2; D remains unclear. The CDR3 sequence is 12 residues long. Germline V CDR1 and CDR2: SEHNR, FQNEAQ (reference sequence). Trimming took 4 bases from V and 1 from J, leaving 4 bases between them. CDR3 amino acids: CASSYSNYGYTF. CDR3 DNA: TGTGCCAGCAGCTACAGTAACTATGGCTACACCTTC.

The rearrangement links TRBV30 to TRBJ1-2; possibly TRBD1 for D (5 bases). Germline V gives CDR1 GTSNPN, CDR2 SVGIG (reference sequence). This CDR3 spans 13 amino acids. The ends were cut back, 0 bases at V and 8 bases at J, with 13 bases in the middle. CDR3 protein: CAWSVWGSTGYTF. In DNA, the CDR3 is TGTGCCTGGAGTGTTTGGGGCAGTACGGGCTACACCTTC.

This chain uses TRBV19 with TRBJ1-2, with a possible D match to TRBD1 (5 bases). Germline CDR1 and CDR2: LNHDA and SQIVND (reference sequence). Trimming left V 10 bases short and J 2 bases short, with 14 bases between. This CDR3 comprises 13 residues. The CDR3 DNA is TGTGCCACCCGTCTCGGGGGGAACTATGGCTACACCTTC. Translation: CATRLGGNYGYTF.

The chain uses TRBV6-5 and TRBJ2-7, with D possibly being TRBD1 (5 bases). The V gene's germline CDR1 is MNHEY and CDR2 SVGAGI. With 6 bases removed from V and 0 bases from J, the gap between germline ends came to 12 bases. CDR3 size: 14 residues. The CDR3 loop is CASSSGWSSYEQYF. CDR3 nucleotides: TGTGCCAGCAGCTCAGGGTGGAGCTCCTACGAGCAGTACTTC.

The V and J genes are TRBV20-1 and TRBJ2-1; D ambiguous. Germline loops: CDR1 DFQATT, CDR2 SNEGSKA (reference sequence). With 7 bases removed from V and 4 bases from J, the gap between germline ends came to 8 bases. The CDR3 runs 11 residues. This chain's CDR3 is CSVQEYNEQFF. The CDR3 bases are TGCAGTGTGCAGGAGTACAATGAGCAGTTCTTC.

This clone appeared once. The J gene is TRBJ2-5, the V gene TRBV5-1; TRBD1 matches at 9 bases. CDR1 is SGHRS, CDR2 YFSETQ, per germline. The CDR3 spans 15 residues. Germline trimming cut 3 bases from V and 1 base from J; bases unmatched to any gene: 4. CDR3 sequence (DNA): TGCGCCAGCAGCTCCGGGACAGGGCTCCAAGAGACCCAGTACTTC. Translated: CASSSGTGLQETQYF.

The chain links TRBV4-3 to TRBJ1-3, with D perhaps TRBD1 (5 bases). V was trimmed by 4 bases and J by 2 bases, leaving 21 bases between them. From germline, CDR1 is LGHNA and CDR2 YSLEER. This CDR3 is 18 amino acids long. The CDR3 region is CASSPSIETQGPGNTIYF. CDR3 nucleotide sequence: TGCGCCAGCAGCCCGTCCATCGAAACCCAGGGCCCTGGAAACACCATATATTTT.

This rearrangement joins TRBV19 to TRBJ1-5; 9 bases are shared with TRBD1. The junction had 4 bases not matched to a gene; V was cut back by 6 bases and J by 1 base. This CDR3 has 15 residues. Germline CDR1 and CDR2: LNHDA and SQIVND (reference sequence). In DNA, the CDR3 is TGTGCCAGTAGCAGGGACAGGGAGAGCAATCAGCCCCAGCATTTT. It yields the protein CASSRDRESNQPQHF.

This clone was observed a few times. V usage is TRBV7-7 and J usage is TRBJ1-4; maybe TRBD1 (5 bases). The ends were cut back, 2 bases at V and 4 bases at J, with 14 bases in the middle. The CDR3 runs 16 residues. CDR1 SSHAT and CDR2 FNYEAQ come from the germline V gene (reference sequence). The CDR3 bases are TGTGCCAGCAGCTTAAGCTGGGGCTTTGATAATGAAAAACTGTTTTTT. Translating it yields CASSLSWGFDNEKLFF.

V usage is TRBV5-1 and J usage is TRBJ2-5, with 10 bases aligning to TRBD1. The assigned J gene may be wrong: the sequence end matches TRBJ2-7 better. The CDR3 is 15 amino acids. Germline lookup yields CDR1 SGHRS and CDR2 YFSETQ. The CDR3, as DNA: TGCGCCAGCAGCTTGGGGGGACAGGGGCTCTACGAGCAGTACTTC. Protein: CASSLGGQGLYEQYF.

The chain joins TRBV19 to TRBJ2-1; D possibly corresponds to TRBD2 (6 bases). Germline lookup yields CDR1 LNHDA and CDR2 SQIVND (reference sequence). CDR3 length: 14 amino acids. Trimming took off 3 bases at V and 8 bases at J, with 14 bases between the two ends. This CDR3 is CASSMRHSGDEQFF. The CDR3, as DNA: TGTGCCAGTAGTATGAGGCACTCGGGGGATGAGCAGTTCTTC.

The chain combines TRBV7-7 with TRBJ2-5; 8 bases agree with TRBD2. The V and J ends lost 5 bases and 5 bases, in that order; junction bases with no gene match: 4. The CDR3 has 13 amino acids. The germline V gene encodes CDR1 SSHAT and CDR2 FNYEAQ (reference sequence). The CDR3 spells CASSETSAETQYF. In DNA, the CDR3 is TGTGCCAGCAGCGAGACTAGCGCGGAGACCCAGTACTTC.

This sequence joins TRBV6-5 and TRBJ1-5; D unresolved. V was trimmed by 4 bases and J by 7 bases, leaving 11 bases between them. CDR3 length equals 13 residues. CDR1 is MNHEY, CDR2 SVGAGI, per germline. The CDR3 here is CASSLSGGQPQHF. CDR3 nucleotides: TGTGCCAGCAGTTTATCGGGAGGGCAGCCCCAGCATTTT.